This T cell receptor (beta chain) appears in the sequencing data of a study of T cells after yellow fever vaccination. General observations from the study: Weaker in magnitude, the secondary response showed a faster peak on day 5 versus 15. Detected again after the booster were most primary-vaccination clones, at roughly 95% CD4 and 80% to 90% CD8. Although most clonotypes did not, a small share appeared in both CD4 and CD8 compartments.

Universal primer sites and UMIs were introduced during 5'RACE template-switching synthesis of TCR cDNA. TCRdb called the 5' RACE reads again in MiXCR, with one record for every CDR3 protein. The sample holds 450,000 to 600,000 distinct CDR3 sequences, approximately 12% seen once. There are a few counts of this clonotype. Its antigen is as yet unknown. This TCR derives from a man aged 30 to 45 who received the YFV17D yellow fever vaccine. The input for sequencing was PBMCs, taken on the day of the yellow fever booster vaccination.

Here the CDR3 DNA reads TGTGCCAGCAGGAAGGGCAATCAGCCCCAGCATTTT. Amino acids: CASRKGNQPQHF. The gene calls are TRBV12-3 or TRBV12-4 and TRBJ1-5, with D unresolved. V was cut by 6 bases and J by 2 bases, with 5 bases left in between. The CDR3 contains 12 residues.